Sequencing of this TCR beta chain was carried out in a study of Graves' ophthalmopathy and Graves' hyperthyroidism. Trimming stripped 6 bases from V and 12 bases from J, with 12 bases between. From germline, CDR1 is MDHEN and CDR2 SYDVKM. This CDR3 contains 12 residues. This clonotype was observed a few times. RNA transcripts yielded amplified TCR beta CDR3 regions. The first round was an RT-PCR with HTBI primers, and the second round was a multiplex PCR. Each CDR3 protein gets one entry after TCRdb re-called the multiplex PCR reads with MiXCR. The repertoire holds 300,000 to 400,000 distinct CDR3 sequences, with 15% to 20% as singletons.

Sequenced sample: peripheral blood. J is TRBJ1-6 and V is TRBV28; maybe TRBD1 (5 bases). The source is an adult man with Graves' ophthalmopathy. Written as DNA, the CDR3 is TGTGCCAGCAGCCAGGGATTGCGACCCCTCCACTTT. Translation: CASSQGLRPLHF. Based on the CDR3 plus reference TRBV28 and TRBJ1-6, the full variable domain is DVKVTQSSRYLVKRTGEKVFLECVQDMDHENMFWYRQDPGLGLRLIYFSYDVKMKEKGDIPEGYSVSREKKERFSLILESASTNQTSMYLCASSQGLRPLHFGNGTRLTVT.